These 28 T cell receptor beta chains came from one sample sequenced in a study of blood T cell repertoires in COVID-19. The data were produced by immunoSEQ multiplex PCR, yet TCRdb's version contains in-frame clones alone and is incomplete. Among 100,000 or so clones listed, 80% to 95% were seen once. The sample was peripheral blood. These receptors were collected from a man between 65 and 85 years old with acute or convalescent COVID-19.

The CDR3 DNA reads as TGTGCCAGCAGCCAATTCAATAGCTATGGCTACACCTTC. As protein: CASSQFNSYGYTF. This rearrangement joins TRBV14 to TRBJ1-2; D not resolved. The V gene lost 2 bases and the J gene lost 4 bases, with 8 bases spanning the gap. The CDR3 extends over 13 amino acids. Germline-derived CDR1 and CDR2 are SGHDN and FVKESK.

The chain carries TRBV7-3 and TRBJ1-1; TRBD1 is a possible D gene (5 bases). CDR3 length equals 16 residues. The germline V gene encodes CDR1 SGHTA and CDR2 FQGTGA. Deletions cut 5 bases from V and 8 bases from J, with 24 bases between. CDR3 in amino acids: CASSPSGTGGGREAFF. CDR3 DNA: TGTGCCAGCAGCCCCAGTGGAACAGGCGGGGGTAGGGAAGCTTTCTTT.

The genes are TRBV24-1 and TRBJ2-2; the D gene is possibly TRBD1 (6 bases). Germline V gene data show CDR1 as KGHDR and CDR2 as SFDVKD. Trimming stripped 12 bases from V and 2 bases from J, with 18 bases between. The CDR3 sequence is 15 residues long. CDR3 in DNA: TGTGCCTCCATTCCGGACAGACATAACACCGGGGAGCTGTTTTTT. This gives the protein CASIPDRHNTGELFF.

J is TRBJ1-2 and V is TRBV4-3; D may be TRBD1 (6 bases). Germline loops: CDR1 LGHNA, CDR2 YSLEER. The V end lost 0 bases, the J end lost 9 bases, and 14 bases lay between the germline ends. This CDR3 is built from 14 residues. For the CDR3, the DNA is TGCGCCAGCAGCCAAGATTTAGGGCAGGGGCGCTACACCTTC. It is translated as CASSQDLGQGRYTF.

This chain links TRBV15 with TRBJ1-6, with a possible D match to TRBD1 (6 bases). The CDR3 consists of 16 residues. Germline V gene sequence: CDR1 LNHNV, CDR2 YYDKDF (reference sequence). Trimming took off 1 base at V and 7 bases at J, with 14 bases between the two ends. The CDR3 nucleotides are TGTGCCACCAGCAGAGTGGGGGCTTTTATAAATTCACCCCTCCACTTT. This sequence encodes CATSRVGAFINSPLHF.

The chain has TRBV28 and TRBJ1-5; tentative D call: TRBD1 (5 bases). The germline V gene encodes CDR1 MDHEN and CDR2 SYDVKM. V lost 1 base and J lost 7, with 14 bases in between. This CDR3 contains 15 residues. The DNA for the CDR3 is TGTGCCAGCAGTTTATTTGGCGGGACCGGGCAGCCCCAGCATTTT. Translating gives CASSLFGGTGQPQHF.

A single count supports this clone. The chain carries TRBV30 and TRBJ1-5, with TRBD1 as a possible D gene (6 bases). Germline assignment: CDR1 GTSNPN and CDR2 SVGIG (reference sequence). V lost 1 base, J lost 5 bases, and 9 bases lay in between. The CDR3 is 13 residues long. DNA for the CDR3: TGTGCCTGGAGTGAGGGGGGGGATCAGCCCCAGCATTTT. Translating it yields CAWSEGGDQPQHF.

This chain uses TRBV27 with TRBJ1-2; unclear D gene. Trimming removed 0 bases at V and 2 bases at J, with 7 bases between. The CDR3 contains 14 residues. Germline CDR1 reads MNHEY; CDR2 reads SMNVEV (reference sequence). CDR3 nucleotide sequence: TGTGCCAGCAGTTTATCAGGCGGAAACTATGGCTACACCTTC. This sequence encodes CASSLSGGNYGYTF.

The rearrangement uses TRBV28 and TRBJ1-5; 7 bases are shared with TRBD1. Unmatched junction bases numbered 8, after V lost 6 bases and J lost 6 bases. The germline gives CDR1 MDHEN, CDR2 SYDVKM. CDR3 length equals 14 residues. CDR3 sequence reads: CASSLRGVGQPQHF. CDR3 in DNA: TGTGCCAGCAGCCTCAGGGGGGTTGGTCAGCCCCAGCATTTT.

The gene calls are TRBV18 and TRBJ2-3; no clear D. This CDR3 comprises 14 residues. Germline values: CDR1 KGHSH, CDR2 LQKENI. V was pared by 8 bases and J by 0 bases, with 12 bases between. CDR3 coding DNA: TGTGCCAGCCTTGAACTCGTTAGCACAGATACGCAGTATTTT. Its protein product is CASLELVSTDTQYF.

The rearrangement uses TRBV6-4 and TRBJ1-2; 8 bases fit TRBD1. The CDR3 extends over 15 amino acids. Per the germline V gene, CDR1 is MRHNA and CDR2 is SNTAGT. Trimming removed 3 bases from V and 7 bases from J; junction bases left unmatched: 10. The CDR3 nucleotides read TGTGCCAGCAGTGAACAAGAAGACAGGGGCAGTGGCTACACCTTC. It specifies CASSEQEDRGSGYTF.

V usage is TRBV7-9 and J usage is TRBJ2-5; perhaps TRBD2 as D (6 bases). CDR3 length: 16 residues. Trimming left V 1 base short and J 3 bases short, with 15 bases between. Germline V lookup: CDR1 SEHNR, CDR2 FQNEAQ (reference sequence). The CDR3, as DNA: TGTGCCAGCAGCTTAGACCCACTGGGCGGGAAAGAGACCCAGTACTTC. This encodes CASSLDPLGGKETQYF.

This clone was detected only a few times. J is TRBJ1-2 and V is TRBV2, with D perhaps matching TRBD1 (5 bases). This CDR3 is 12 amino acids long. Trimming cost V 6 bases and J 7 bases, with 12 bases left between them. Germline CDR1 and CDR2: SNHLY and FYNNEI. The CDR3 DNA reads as TGTGCCAGCAGCACACAGGACCCTGGCTACACCTTC. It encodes CASSTQDPGYTF.

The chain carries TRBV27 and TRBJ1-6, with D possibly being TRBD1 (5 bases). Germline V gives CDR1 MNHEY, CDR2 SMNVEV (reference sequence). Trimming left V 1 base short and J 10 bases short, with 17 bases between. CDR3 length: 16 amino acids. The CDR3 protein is CASSLYPREVGSPLHF. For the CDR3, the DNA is TGTGCCAGCAGTTTATACCCCAGGGAGGTGGGCTCACCCCTCCACTTT.

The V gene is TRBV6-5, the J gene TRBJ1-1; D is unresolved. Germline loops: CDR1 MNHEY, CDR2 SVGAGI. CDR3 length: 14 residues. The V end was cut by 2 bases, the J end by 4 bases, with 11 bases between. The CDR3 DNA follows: TGTGCCAGCAGTTACGCCGAGGGCTCCACTGAAGCTTTCTTT. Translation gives CASSYAEGSTEAFF.

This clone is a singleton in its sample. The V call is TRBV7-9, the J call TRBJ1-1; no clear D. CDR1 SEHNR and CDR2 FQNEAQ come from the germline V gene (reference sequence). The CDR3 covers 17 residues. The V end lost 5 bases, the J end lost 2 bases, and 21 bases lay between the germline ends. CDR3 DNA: TGTGCCAGCAGCCCATCAGAACGAGGTCGAGAAAACACTGAAGCTTTCTTT. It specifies CASSPSERGRENTEAFF.

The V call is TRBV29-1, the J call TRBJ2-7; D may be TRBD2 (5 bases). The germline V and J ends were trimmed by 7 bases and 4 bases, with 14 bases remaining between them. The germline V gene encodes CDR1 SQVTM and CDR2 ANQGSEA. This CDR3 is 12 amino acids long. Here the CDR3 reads CSAGPGEYEQYF. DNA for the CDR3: TGCAGCGCGGGCCCTGGGGAGTACGAGCAGTACTTC.

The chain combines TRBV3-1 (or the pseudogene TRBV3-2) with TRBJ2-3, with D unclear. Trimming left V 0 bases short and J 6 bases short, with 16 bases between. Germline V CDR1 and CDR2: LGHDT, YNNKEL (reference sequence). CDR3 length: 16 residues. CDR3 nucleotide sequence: TGTGCCAGCAGCCAAGAAGAGTCCTCGCTCGGGGATACGCAGTATTTT. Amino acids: CASSQEESSLGDTQYF.

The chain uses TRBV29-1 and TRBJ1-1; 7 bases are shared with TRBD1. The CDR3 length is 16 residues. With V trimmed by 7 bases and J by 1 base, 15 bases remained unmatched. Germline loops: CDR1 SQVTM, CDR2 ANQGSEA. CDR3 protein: CSASTHRQGTNTEAFF. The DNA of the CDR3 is TGCAGCGCCTCAACCCACCGACAGGGCACGAACACTGAAGCTTTCTTT.

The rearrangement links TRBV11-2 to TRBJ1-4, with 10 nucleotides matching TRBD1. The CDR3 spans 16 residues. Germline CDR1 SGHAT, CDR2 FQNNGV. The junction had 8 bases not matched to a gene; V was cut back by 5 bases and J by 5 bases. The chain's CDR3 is CASSPTGQGENEKLFF. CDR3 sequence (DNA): TGTGCCAGCAGCCCTACCGGACAGGGGGAAAATGAAAAACTGTTTTTT. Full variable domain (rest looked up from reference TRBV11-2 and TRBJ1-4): EAGVAQSPRYKIIEKRQSVAFWCNPISGHATLYWYQQILGQGPKLLIQFQNNGVVDDSQLPKDRFSAERLKGVDSTLKIQPAKLEDSAVYLCASSPTGQGENEKLFFGSGTQLSVL.

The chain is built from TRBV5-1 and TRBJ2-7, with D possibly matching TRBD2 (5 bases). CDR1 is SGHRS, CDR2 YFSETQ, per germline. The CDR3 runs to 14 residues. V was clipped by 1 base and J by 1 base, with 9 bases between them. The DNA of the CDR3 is TGCGCCAGCAGCTTGTATCGGGATTCCTACGAGCAGTACTTC. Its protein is CASSLYRDSYEQYF.

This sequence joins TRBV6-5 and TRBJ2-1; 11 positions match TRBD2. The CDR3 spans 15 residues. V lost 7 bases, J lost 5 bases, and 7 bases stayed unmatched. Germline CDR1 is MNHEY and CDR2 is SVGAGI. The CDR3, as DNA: TGTGCCAGCAAATTGATTAGCGGGGGGGACAATGAGCAGTTCTTC. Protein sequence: CASKLISGGDNEQFF.

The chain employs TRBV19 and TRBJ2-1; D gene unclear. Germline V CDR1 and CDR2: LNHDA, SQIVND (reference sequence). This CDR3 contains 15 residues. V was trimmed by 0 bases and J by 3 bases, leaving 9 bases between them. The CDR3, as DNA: TGTGCCAGTAGTATAGATCCTGACTTCTACAATGAGCAGTTCTTC. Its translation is CASSIDPDFYNEQFF.

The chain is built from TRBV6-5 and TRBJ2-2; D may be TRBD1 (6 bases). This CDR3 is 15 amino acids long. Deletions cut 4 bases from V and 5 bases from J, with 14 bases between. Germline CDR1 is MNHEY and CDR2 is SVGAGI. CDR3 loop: CASSWGRGGTGELFF. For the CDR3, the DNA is TGTGCCAGCAGTTGGGGCAGGGGTGGAACCGGGGAGCTGTTTTTT.

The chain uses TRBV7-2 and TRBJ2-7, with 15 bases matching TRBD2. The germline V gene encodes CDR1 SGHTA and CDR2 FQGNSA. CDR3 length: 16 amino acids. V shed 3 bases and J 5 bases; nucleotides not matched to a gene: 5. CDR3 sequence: CASSLNGLAGGHEQYF. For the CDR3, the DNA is TGTGCCAGCAGCTTGAACGGACTAGCGGGAGGGCACGAGCAGTACTTC. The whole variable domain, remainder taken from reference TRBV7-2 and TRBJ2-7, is GAGVSQSPSNKVTEKGKDVELRCDPISGHTALYWYRQSLGQGLEFLIYFQGNSAPDKSGLPSDRFSAERTGGSVSTLTIQRTQQEDSAVYLCASSLNGLAGGHEQYFGPGTRLTVT.

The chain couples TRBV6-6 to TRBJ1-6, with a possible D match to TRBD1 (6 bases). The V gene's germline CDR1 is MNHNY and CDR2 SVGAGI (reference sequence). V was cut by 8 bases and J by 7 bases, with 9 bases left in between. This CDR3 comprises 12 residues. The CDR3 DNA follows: TGTGCCAGCCACAGGGAGAATTCACCCCTCCACTTT. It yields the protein CASHRENSPLHF.

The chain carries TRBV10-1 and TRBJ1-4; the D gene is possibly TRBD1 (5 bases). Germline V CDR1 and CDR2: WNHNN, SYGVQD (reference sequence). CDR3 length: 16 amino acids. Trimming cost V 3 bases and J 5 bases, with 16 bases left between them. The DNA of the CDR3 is TGCGCCAGCAGTGAATTGAGAGGACAAGGAAATGAAAAACTGTTTTTT. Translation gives CASSELRGQGNEKLFF.

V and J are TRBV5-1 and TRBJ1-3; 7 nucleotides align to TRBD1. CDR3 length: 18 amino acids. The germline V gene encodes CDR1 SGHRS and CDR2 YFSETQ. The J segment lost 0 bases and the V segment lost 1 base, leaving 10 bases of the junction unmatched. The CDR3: CASSLYPQDRISGNTIYF. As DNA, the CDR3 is TGCGCCAGCAGCTTGTACCCTCAGGACAGGATCTCTGGAAACACCATATATTTT.